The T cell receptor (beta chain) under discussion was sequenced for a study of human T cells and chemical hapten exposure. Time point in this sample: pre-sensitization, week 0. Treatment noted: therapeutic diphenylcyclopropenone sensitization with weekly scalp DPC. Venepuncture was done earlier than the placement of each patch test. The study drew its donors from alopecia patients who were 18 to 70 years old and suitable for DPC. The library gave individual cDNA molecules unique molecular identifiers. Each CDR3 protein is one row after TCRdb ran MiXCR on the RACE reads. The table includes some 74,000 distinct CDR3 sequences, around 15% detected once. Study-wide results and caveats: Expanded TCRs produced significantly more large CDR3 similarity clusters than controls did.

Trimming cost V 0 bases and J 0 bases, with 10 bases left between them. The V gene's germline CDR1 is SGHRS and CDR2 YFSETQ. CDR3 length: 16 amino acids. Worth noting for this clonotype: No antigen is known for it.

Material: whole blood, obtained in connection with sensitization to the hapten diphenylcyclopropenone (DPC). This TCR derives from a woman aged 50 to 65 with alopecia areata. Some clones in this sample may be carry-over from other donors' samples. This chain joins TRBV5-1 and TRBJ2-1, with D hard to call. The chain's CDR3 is CASSLAGASSYNEQFF. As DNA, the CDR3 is TGCGCCAGCAGCTTGGCCGGCGCCAGCTCCTACAATGAGCAGTTCTTC.